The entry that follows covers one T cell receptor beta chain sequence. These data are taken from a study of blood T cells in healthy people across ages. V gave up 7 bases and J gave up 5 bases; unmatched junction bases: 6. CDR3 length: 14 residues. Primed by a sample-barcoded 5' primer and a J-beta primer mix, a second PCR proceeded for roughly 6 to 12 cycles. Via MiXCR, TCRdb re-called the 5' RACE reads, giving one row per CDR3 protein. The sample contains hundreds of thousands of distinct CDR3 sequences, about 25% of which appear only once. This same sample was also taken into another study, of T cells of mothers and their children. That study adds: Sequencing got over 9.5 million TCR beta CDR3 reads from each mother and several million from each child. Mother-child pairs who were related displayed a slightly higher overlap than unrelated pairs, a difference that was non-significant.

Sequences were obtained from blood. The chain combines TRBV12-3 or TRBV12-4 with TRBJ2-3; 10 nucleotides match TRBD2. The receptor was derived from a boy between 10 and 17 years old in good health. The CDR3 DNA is TGTGCCAGCAAAATAGCGGGAGGTGTAGATACGCAGTATTTT. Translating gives CASKIAGGVDTQYF.